The rows below give T cell receptor beta chains drawn from one sample of a study of T-cell memory formation after mild COVID-19. TCRdb passed the 5' RACE reads through MiXCR, listing each CDR3 protein once. The table lists just under 350,000 distinct CDR3 sequences, approximately 12% of them singletons. The specimen was PBMCs or a T cell subset sorted from them (not recorded which). All receptors come from a man aged 18-30 years who had mild COVID-19 (a few samples of this study predate the infection). Cell type and time point are not known. Both conserved end residues are trimmed from each CDR3. Fields, in order: V gene, clone size, CDR3 protein. The listing skips clone size in some rows; elsewhere it reads once, few, many or a size class.

V gene: TRBV6-5
clone size: .
CDR3 protein: ASSAGTGPST

V gene: TRBV9
clone size: .
CDR3 protein: ASSVNPAGPPYEQY

V gene: TRBV5-1
clone size: few
CDR3 protein: ASSLFRPYYEQY

V gene: TRBV4-1
clone size: few
CDR3 protein: ASSQETSFNEKLF

V gene: TRBV2
clone size: .
CDR3 protein: ATVGGGNNEQF

V gene: TRBV7-2
clone size: .
CDR3 protein: ASSLDPGQPGNTIY

V gene: TRBV6-6
clone size: .
CDR3 protein: ASIAGGSYEAF

V gene: TRBV4-3
clone size: few
CDR3 protein: ASSRGWRGDFTDTQY

V gene: TRBV4-3
clone size: few
CDR3 protein: ASSQDYRENEKLF

V gene: TRBV5-1
clone size: few
CDR3 protein: ASSHGQASSTDTQY

V gene: TRBV20-1
clone size: few
CDR3 protein: SARAAAGGSPDTQY

V gene: TRBV6-1
clone size: many
CDR3 protein: ASSAITGGVNYGELF

V gene: TRBV7-2
clone size: many
CDR3 protein: ASRGVSTDTQY